The 30 T cell receptor beta chains in this list originate from one sample, sequenced in a study of T cell changes during pregnancy in multiple sclerosis (dated by TCRdb to 2018 to 2020). Library creation used the immunoSEQ multiplex PCR assay. TCRdb mirrors the immuneACCESS table, restricted to in-frame sequences. Some clones are absent from its copies; in checked studies, under half trace to an unresolved V gene, and the reason for the others is unknown. The sample records about 130,000 clones, 95% to 98% of which are singletons. 0.44% of the sample belongs to the ten largest clones. This specimen was peripheral blood, taken after pregnancy. The receptors were sampled from a female donor with multiple sclerosis, enrolled in a pregnancy study.

This chain connects TRBV6-5 to TRBJ2-1; tentative D call: TRBD2 (5 bases). Deletions cut 0 bases from V and 6 bases from J, with 12 bases between. The CDR3 length is 15 residues. CDR1 is MNHEY, CDR2 SVGAGI, per germline. CDR3 nucleotide sequence: TGTGCCAGCAGTTACTCTAGCGAAAGGGTCAATGAGCAGTTCTTC. This codes for CASSYSSERVNEQFF.

The chain is built from TRBV14 and TRBJ2-5; D may be TRBD1 (6 bases). V was pared by 4 bases and J by 7 bases, with 16 bases between. Germline V gives CDR1 SGHDN, CDR2 FVKESK. This CDR3 is 14 amino acids long. In DNA form, the CDR3 reads TGTGCCAGCAGCCCCGGGACAAGGCTAAGGACCCAGTACTTC. Amino acid sequence: CASSPGTRLRTQYF.

V and J are TRBV19 and TRBJ2-7, with 11 bases aligning to TRBD2. CDR1 LNHDA and CDR2 SQIVND come from the germline V gene (reference sequence). The CDR3 sequence is 14 residues long. J gave up 3 bases and V 3 bases, and 1 base lay outside the gene matches. CDR3 region: CASSMGLADYEQYF. In DNA, the CDR3 is TGTGCCAGTAGTATGGGACTAGCGGACTACGAGCAGTACTTC.

The V and J genes are TRBV5-4 and TRBJ1-4, with 7 bases that match TRBD1. Germline CDR1 is SGHNT and CDR2 is YYREEE (reference sequence). Losses at the gene ends were 1 base for V and 8 bases for J; bases not matched to a gene: 8. This CDR3 has 15 amino acids. The CDR3 loop is CASSLLGGAGEKLFF. Here the CDR3 DNA reads TGTGCCAGCAGCTTGTTAGGGGGCGCCGGGGAAAAACTGTTTTTT.

V usage is TRBV19 and J usage is TRBJ2-7; 12 bases fit TRBD2. CDR3 length equals 18 residues. After removal of 2 bases from V and 2 bases from J, the junction contained 10 bases not matched to a gene. CDR1 and CDR2 from the germline V gene are LNHDA and SQIVND (reference sequence). The CDR3, as DNA: TGTGCCAGTAGTATAACTCGGCCGGGACTAGCGGGTCCCTACGAGCAGTACTTC. This codes for CASSITRPGLAGPYEQYF.

The rearrangement joins TRBV28 to TRBJ1-4; possibly TRBD1 for D (6 bases). This CDR3 is 14 amino acids long. With 5 bases removed from V and 8 bases from J, the gap between germline ends came to 15 bases. Germline CDR1 and CDR2: MDHEN and SYDVKM. The CDR3 coding sequence is TGTGCCAGCAGTCACCAGGGGATCGGCGAAAAACTGTTTTTT. This codes for CASSHQGIGEKLFF.

The rearrangement links TRBV19 to TRBJ1-5, with TRBD1 identical over 8 bases. The length of the CDR3 is 14 residues. Germline assignment: CDR1 LNHDA and CDR2 SQIVND (reference sequence). The ends lost 7 bases at V and 4 bases at J; junction bases unmatched: 6. CDR3 amino acids: CASTRTGRNQPQHF. CDR3 DNA: TGTGCCAGTACCAGGACAGGGCGGAATCAGCCCCAGCATTTT. Full variable domain (remainder filled in from reference TRBV19 and TRBJ1-5): DGGITQSPKYLFRKEGQNVTLSCEQNLNHDAMYWYRQDPGQGLRLIYYSQIVNDFQKGDIAEGYSVSREKKESFPLTVTSAQKNPTAFYLCASTRTGRNQPQHFGDGTRLSIL.

This rearrangement joins TRBV28 to TRBJ1-2; 8 bases agree with TRBD1. Germline trimming cut 6 bases from V and 1 base from J; bases unmatched to any gene: 4. CDR1 and CDR2 from the germline V gene are MDHEN and SYDVKM. The CDR3 totals 14 residues. In nucleotides, the CDR3 is TGTGCCAGCAGCCTACAGGGGGTTAACTATGGCTACACCTTC. Its translation is CASSLQGVNYGYTF.

V usage is TRBV6-4 and J usage is TRBJ1-4; 7 nucleotides match TRBD1. Trimming removed 0 bases from V and 5 bases from J; junction bases left unmatched: 15. This CDR3 spans 19 amino acids. The germline V gene encodes CDR1 MRHNA and CDR2 SNTAGT. This CDR3 reads CASSDSTGSLSGTNEKLFF. CDR3 DNA: TGTGCCAGCAGTGACTCGACAGGGTCGCTTTCTGGAACGAATGAAAAACTGTTTTTT.

The chain joins TRBV2 to TRBJ2-5; D gene uncertain. Germline CDR1 is SNHLY and CDR2 is FYNNEI. Between the trimmed V and J ends, which lost 6 bases and 2 bases, there was a span of 7 bases. The CDR3 extends over 12 amino acids. Written as DNA, the CDR3 is TGTGCCAGCAGCCACTCTCAAGAGACCCAGTACTTC. Protein: CASSHSQETQYF.

J is TRBJ1-4 and V is TRBV4-2; 7 nucleotides agree with TRBD1. Germline V CDR1 and CDR2: LGHNA, YNFKEQ. The CDR3 is 14 residues long. Losses at the gene ends were 3 bases for V and 7 bases for J; bases not matched to a gene: 5. This CDR3 reads CASSQTGSSEKLFF. DNA for the CDR3: TGTGCCAGCAGCCAGACAGGGTCAAGTGAAAAACTGTTTTTT.

V usage is TRBV19 and J usage is TRBJ2-2; 8 bases match TRBD1. The CDR3 has 18 residues. Germline CDR1 reads LNHDA; CDR2 reads SQIVND (reference sequence). Losses at the gene ends were 4 bases for V and 2 bases for J; bases not matched to a gene: 12. As DNA, the CDR3 is TGTGCCAGTAGTACCTGGGCTGGGACAGGATTAAACACCGGGGAGCTGTTTTTT. This codes for CASSTWAGTGLNTGELFF.

This clone was seen once. This rearrangement joins TRBV19 to TRBJ2-7; 12 bases are a match to TRBD2. The V gene's germline CDR1 is LNHDA and CDR2 SQIVND (reference sequence). The CDR3 sequence is 14 residues long. J was trimmed by 6 bases and V by 5 bases; bases with no gene match: 5. The CDR3 sequence: CASSPSGRAPEQYF. CDR3 bases: TGTGCCAGTAGTCCTAGCGGGAGGGCTCCCGAGCAGTACTTC.

V gene TRBV6-6 combines with J gene TRBJ2-7; TRBD1 matches at 8 bases. There are 14 residues in the CDR3. With V trimmed by 2 bases and J by 5 bases, 5 bases remained unmatched. CDR1 is MNHNY, CDR2 SVGAGI, per germline (reference sequence). CDR3 in DNA: TGTGCCAGCAGTTACGTTGGACAGGGCCACGAGCAGTACTTC. Amino acid sequence: CASSYVGQGHEQYF.

V is TRBV19 and J is TRBJ1-4, with 9 bases fitting TRBD1. Per germline, CDR1 LNHDA and CDR2 SQIVND (reference sequence). This CDR3 contains 16 residues. V dropped 5 bases and J dropped 0; count of bases not matched to a gene: 4. CDR3 DNA sequence: TGTGCCAGTAGTTCCCGGACAGGGGCAACTAATGAAAAACTGTTTTTT. Translated, it gives CASSSRTGATNEKLFF.

This clone was counted a single time. The chain uses TRBV27 and TRBJ2-3; 9 nucleotides align to TRBD1. Germline values: CDR1 MNHEY, CDR2 SMNVEV (reference sequence). The V and J ends lost 5 bases and 4 bases, in that order; junction bases with no gene match: 1. CDR3 length: 13 amino acids. The CDR3 loop is CASSTGGPDTQYF. The CDR3 region has the DNA TGTGCCAGCAGTACAGGGGGCCCAGATACGCAGTATTTT.

The chain has TRBV7-2 and TRBJ2-3; D gene unclear. Germline CDR1 is SGHTA and CDR2 is FQGNSA. The CDR3 runs to 15 residues. Trimming removed 2 bases from V and 6 bases from J, with 15 bases in between. CDR3 DNA: TGTGCCAGCAGCTTACTCATGATGGTAGTTGATACGCAGTATTTT. It codes for CASSLLMMVVDTQYF.

The V and J genes are TRBV5-1 and TRBJ2-1; a possible D gene is TRBD2 (5 bases). Germline assignment: CDR1 SGHRS and CDR2 YFSETQ. CDR3 length: 14 amino acids. With 0 bases removed from V and 7 bases from J, the gap between germline ends came to 11 bases. The CDR3 sequence: CASSLDGVRNEQFF. Here the CDR3 DNA reads TGCGCCAGCAGCTTGGACGGGGTAAGGAATGAGCAGTTCTTC.

This clone was observed a single time. The chain employs TRBV19 and TRBJ2-1; 7 positions agree with TRBD1. The CDR3 has 15 residues. CDR1 is LNHDA and CDR2 is SQIVND in the germline V gene (reference sequence). The V segment lost 7 bases and the J segment 7 bases; nucleotides outside the gene matches: 13. CDR3 nucleotides: TGTGCCAGTACGGGGCACACAGGGGTTGGAAATGAGCAGTTCTTC. This gives the protein CASTGHTGVGNEQFF.

This sequence joins TRBV15 and TRBJ2-7; D might be TRBD2 (5 bases). The CDR3 runs to 14 residues. CDR1 is LNHNV and CDR2 is YYDKDF in the germline V gene (reference sequence). Trimming shortened V by 8 bases and J by 2 bases, and 16 bases separated the two germline ends. This chain's CDR3 is CATSAAVGPYEQYF. The CDR3 DNA is TGTGCCACCTCAGCGGCGGTCGGGCCCTACGAGCAGTACTTC.

V is TRBV15 and J is TRBJ2-2; TRBD2 matches 9 bases. J was trimmed by 0 bases and V by 0 bases; bases with no gene match: 5. The V gene's germline CDR1 is LNHNV and CDR2 YYDKDF (reference sequence). The CDR3 runs 18 residues. CDR3: CATSRDNLAGTNTGELFF. The CDR3, as DNA: TGTGCCACCAGCAGAGATAACCTAGCGGGGACGAACACCGGGGAGCTGTTTTTT.

The chain recombines TRBV7-9 with TRBJ2-3; D is possibly TRBD2 (7 bases). The CDR3 is made up of 15 amino acids. V lost 4 bases to trimming and J lost 3 bases, with 14 bases between them. Germline V gene sequence: CDR1 SEHNR, CDR2 FQNEAQ (reference sequence). This chain's CDR3 is CASSYLGGVTDTQYF. The DNA for the CDR3 is TGTGCCAGCAGCTACCTAGGGGGGGTAACAGATACGCAGTATTTT.

The chain links TRBV19 to TRBJ1-1; unclear D gene. V shed 10 bases and J shed 5 bases, with 11 bases lying between them. The CDR3 contains 11 residues. Germline values: CDR1 LNHDA, CDR2 SQIVND (reference sequence). The CDR3 coding sequence is TGTGCCACCGAGGGAGGGACTGAAGCTTTCTTT. Translated, it gives CATEGGTEAFF.

This clone was observed once. The genes are TRBV19 and TRBJ1-2; the D is unclear. CDR3 length equals 15 residues. CDR1 and CDR2 (germline): LNHDA, SQIVND (reference sequence). V lost 7 bases and J lost 3, with 18 bases in between. CDR3 in amino acids: CASTSVERLYYGYTF. CDR3 in DNA: TGTGCCAGTACCTCCGTCGAGCGTTTGTACTATGGCTACACCTTC.

This sequence joins TRBV6-6 and TRBJ1-2; 9 bases line up with TRBD1. Germline CDR1 reads MNHNY; CDR2 reads SVGAGI (reference sequence). The V and J ends lost 2 bases and 8 bases, in that order; junction bases with no gene match: 6. This CDR3 region has 14 residues. The CDR3 nucleotides are TGTGCCAGCAGTTACGCACAGGGGGCTGGAGGCTACACCTTC. Translating gives CASSYAQGAGGYTF.

The rearrangement uses TRBV6-1 and TRBJ2-3, with 7 nucleotides matching TRBD1. The CDR3 extends over 15 amino acids. After removal of 6 bases from V and 2 bases from J, the junction contained 8 bases not matched to a gene. Germline V CDR1 and CDR2: MNHNS, SASEGT. For the CDR3, the DNA is TGTGCCAGCAGATTTCCGGGACAGATCACAGATACGCAGTATTTT. Protein sequence: CASRFPGQITDTQYF.

The chain uses TRBV18 and TRBJ2-1; 15 bases agree with TRBD2. Germline V CDR1 and CDR2: KGHSH, LQKENI. There are 17 residues in the CDR3. V was clipped by 3 bases and J by 8 bases; unmatched bases: 8. DNA for the CDR3: TGTGCCAGCTCACCGAACTACGGGACTAGCGGGAGGTATGAGCAGTTCTTC. Encoded protein: CASSPNYGTSGRYEQFF.

For the CDR3, the DNA is TGTGCCAGTAGTACGGGAGATGGGGCCTACGAGCAGTACTTC. It specifies CASSTGDGAYEQYF. The chain joins TRBV19 to TRBJ2-7; D might be TRBD2 (6 bases). The CDR3 totals 14 residues. The V gene's germline CDR1 is LNHDA and CDR2 SQIVND (reference sequence). V was clipped by 4 bases and J by 2 bases, with 12 bases between them. The full variable domain, in which reference TRBV19 and TRBJ2-7 provide the parts outside the CDR3, is DGGITQSPKYLFRKEGQNVTLSCEQNLNHDAMYWYRQDPGQGLRLIYYSQIVNDFQKGDIAEGYSVSREKKESFPLTVTSAQKNPTAFYLCASSTGDGAYEQYFGPGTRLTVT.

The chain carries TRBV2 and TRBJ2-5, with TRBD2 matching over 8 bases. CDR1 is SNHLY, CDR2 FYNNEI, per germline. V was pared by 11 bases and J by 1 base, with 18 bases of the junction left unmatched. The length of the CDR3 is 17 residues. CDR3 in amino acids: CAVGGGLRPVAQETQYF. The CDR3 nucleotides read TGTGCCGTCGGGGGGGGTCTGCGCCCCGTGGCCCAAGAGACCCAGTACTTC.

The chain combines TRBV27 with TRBJ1-5; TRBD1 is a possible D gene (6 bases). Per germline, CDR1 MNHEY and CDR2 SMNVEV (reference sequence). The CDR3 loop spans 17 amino acids. Trimming took off 6 bases at V and 5 bases at J, with 23 bases between the two ends. This chain's CDR3 is CASSPGTRNPFDQPQHF. The CDR3, as DNA: TGTGCCAGCAGCCCCGGGACAAGGAATCCCTTCGATCAGCCCCAGCATTTT.